Listed here are 29 T cell receptor beta chains from one sample, sequenced in a study of shared clonotypes between healthy human individuals. TCRdb's copy holds only in-frame clones and misses some; the assay was immunoSEQ multiplex PCR. Of over a million clones listed, around 97% are singletons. Sequencing was performed on naive CD4+ T cells sorted from blood. Subset defined: CD45RA+ positively selected. The receptor source for this set is a man aged 30 to 45 in good health.

On this clone itself: The sample has other DNA sequences that encode this CDR3 too. This chain links TRBV18 with TRBJ2-5; D is uncertain. Germline V gene sequence: CDR1 KGHSH, CDR2 LQKENI. CDR3 length: 13 residues. V lost 3 bases to trimming and J lost 2 bases, with 7 bases between them. The CDR3 spells CASSPNSQETQYF. Written as DNA, the CDR3 is TGTGCCAGCTCACCTAACAGTCAAGAGACCCAGTACTTC. Looking up the rest from reference TRBV18 and TRBJ2-5 gives the full variable domain: NAGVMQNPRHLVRRRGQEARLRCSPMKGHSHVYWYRQLPEEGLKFMVYLQKENIIDESGMPKERFSAEFPKEGPSILRIQQVVRGDSAAYFCASSPNSQETQYFGPGTRLLVL.

The chain employs TRBV5-1 and TRBJ2-7; TRBD1 might be the D (5 bases). The germline CDR1 and CDR2 sequences are SGHRS and YFSETQ. This CDR3 comprises 13 residues. V was pared by 2 bases and J by 6 bases, with 12 bases between. The CDR3 sequence is CASSFQGVGEQYF. The CDR3 nucleotides read TGCGCCAGCAGCTTCCAGGGTGTGGGCGAGCAGTACTTC.

This clone showed up just once. V is TRBV2 and J is TRBJ1-3; D unresolved. CDR1 is SNHLY, CDR2 FYNNEI, per germline. With 2 bases removed from V and 6 bases from J, the gap between germline ends came to 14 bases. This CDR3 is built from 15 residues. CDR3 nucleotide sequence: TGTGCCAGCAGTGAATGGGGTCCGATTTTAAACACCATATATTTT. Translation gives CASSEWGPILNTIYF.

This clone was picked up one time. V usage is TRBV28 and J usage is TRBJ2-7; 9 positions agree with TRBD1. V dropped 6 bases and J dropped 3; count of bases not matched to a gene: 6. Germline CDR1 and CDR2: MDHEN and SYDVKM. The CDR3 consists of 14 residues. As DNA, the CDR3 is TGTGCCAGCAGAATGGGGGACAGGGTCTACGAGCAGTACTTC. Amino acid sequence: CASRMGDRVYEQYF.

The chain uses TRBV5-1 and TRBJ2-2; 7 bases agree with TRBD2. The junction had 9 bases not matched to a gene; V was cut back by 1 base and J by 6 bases. The length of the CDR3 is 16 residues. Per germline, CDR1 SGHRS and CDR2 YFSETQ. The CDR3 DNA sequence: TGCGCCAGCAGCTTGCTTGGCGGGAGCTTATCCGGGGAGCTGTTTTTT. It is translated as CASSLLGGSLSGELFF. The full variable domain, with the rest looked up from reference TRBV5-1 and TRBJ2-2, is KAGVTQTPRYLIKTRGQQVTLSCSPISGHRSVSWYQQTPGQGLQFLFEYFSETQRNKGNFPGRFSGRQFSNSRSEMNVSTLELGDSALYLCASSLLGGSLSGELFFGEGSRLTVL.

The genes are TRBV7-2 and TRBJ2-4; 9 positions agree with TRBD2. With 5 bases clipped from V and 2 bases from J, the junction kept 13 bases outside the gene matches. CDR1 and CDR2 from the germline V gene are SGHTA and FQGNSA. The CDR3 length is 18 residues. The CDR3 reads CASSRDQAGGGPKNIQYF. CDR3 bases: TGTGCCAGCAGCAGAGACCAGGCGGGAGGGGGGCCCAAAAACATTCAGTACTTC.

The rearrangement joins TRBV6-1 to TRBJ2-7; D might be TRBD2 (6 bases). This CDR3 comprises 15 residues. The germline V gene has CDR1 MNHNS and CDR2 SASEGT. Trimming stripped 6 bases from V and 2 bases from J, with 17 bases between. The CDR3 DNA follows: TGTGCCAGCAGCGACGGCGGGGAGATCGCCTACGAGCAGTACTTC. Protein product: CASSDGGEIAYEQYF.

V is TRBV11-1 and J is TRBJ1-3; D is undetermined. Trimming took 5 bases from V and 1 from J, leaving 9 bases between them. The CDR3 is made up of 14 amino acids. CDR1 is SGHAT and CDR2 is FQDESV in the germline V gene (reference sequence). The CDR3 coding sequence is TGTGCCAGCAGCCCGACGGATTCTGGAAACACCATATATTTT. It specifies CASSPTDSGNTIYF.

The gene calls are TRBV2 and TRBJ2-3, with TRBD1 as a possible D gene (8 bases). Germline V gene sequence: CDR1 SNHLY, CDR2 FYNNEI. The CDR3 is made up of 17 amino acids. V lost 6 bases and J 3 bases, leaving 22 bases between the germline ends. CDR3 nucleotide sequence: TGTGCCAGCAGGGGGGGGTCCCGGACAGGGAGGACAGATACGCAGTATTTT. This sequence encodes CASRGGSRTGRTDTQYF.

The chain recombines TRBV9 with TRBJ2-1; possibly TRBD2 for D (7 bases). This CDR3 spans 14 amino acids. V was pared by 3 bases and J by 8 bases, with 15 bases between. CDR1 SGDLS and CDR2 YYNGEE come from the germline V gene. The CDR3 loop is CASSGGRELDEQFF. The CDR3 bases are TGTGCCAGCAGCGGGGGGCGGGAGTTAGATGAGCAGTTCTTC.

The chain carries TRBV6-1 and TRBJ2-7, with D perhaps assigned TRBD1 or TRBD2 (5 bases each). Trimming stripped 7 bases from V and 2 bases from J, with 15 bases between. Per the germline V gene, CDR1 is MNHNS and CDR2 is SASEGT. The CDR3 contains 14 residues. The DNA for the CDR3 is TGTGCCAGCACCCGGGGCAGGCTCACCTACGAGCAGTACTTC. As protein: CASTRGRLTYEQYF.

This chain links TRBV7-3 with TRBJ2-1; D is unclear. Per the germline V gene, CDR1 is SGHTA and CDR2 is FQGTGA. V lost 4 bases and J 9 bases, leaving 22 bases between the germline ends. The CDR3 contains 16 residues. CDR3 DNA: TGTGCCAGCAGCTCTGGACCAGACTTGGGTTGGGGTGAGCAGTTCTTC. Its translation is CASSSGPDLGWGEQFF.

The genes are TRBV7-9 and TRBJ1-2; D remains unclear. With 0 bases removed from V and 8 bases from J, the gap between germline ends came to 16 bases. Per the germline V gene, CDR1 is SEHNR and CDR2 is FQNEAQ (reference sequence). The CDR3 has 15 amino acids. This CDR3 reads CASSLALATEGGYTF. CDR3 bases: TGTGCCAGCAGCTTAGCGCTCGCCACCGAGGGCGGCTACACCTTC.

J is TRBJ2-5 and V is TRBV18; either TRBD1 or TRBD2 may fit D (6 bases each). V lost 3 bases and J lost 5, with 16 bases in between. This CDR3 has 15 residues. Germline V CDR1 and CDR2: KGHSH, LQKENI. The CDR3 region has the DNA TGTGCCAGCTCACCGGCACGGGGGCTTGGGGAGACCCAGTACTTC. Translated: CASSPARGLGETQYF.

This chain links TRBV23-1 with TRBJ1-1; 10 bases are a match to TRBD1. TRBV23-1 is classed as an ORF, of uncertain function. The trim removed 3 bases at V and 6 bases at J, leaving 7 bases unmatched. The CDR3 runs 15 residues. CDR3 in amino acids: CASSHADRGSPEAFF. DNA for the CDR3: TGCGCCAGCAGTCATGCGGACAGGGGGAGCCCTGAAGCTTTCTTT.

This clone was seen a few times. The rearrangement links TRBV5-1 to TRBJ1-5; D is possibly TRBD1 (5 bases). This CDR3 spans 15 amino acids. V lost 1 base and J 7 bases, leaving 15 bases between the germline ends. Looked up from germline, CDR1 is SGHRS and CDR2 is YFSETQ. For the CDR3, the DNA is TGCGCCAGCAGCTTGTCGGGGACGACGGAGCAGCCCCAGCATTTT. Its protein is CASSLSGTTEQPQHF.

The V and J genes are TRBV6-5 and TRBJ2-3; 11 bases fit TRBD2. CDR1 and CDR2 (germline): MNHEY, SVGAGI. V was clipped by 2 bases and J by 4 bases; unmatched bases: 2. The CDR3 runs 15 residues. CDR3 in DNA: TGTGCCAGCAGTTACACTAGCGGGAGTTCAGATACGCAGTATTTT. It encodes CASSYTSGSSDTQYF.

This clone was picked up one time. The genes are TRBV27 and TRBJ2-7; unclear D gene. V was trimmed by 8 bases and J by 3 bases, leaving 17 bases between them. Germline loops: CDR1 MNHEY, CDR2 SMNVEV (reference sequence). This CDR3 has 14 residues. The CDR3 DNA reads TGTGCCAGCCGGGTCCTGGGCCCCTACTACGAGCAGTACTTC. It codes for CASRVLGPYYEQYF.

The rearrangement uses TRBV25-1 and TRBJ2-1; 9 bases match TRBD1. CDR3 size: 16 residues. Germline loops: CDR1 MGHDK, CDR2 SYGVNS. V lost 3 bases to trimming and J lost 4 bases; unmatched junction nucleotides: 7. CDR3 in amino acids: CASSEPDRGNYNEQFF. CDR3 nucleotides: TGTGCCAGCAGTGAGCCCGACAGGGGGAATTACAATGAGCAGTTCTTC.

The chain couples TRBV2 to TRBJ1-5, with 8 bases aligning to TRBD1. This CDR3 comprises 13 residues. Germline CDR1 SNHLY, CDR2 FYNNEI. J lost 6 bases, V lost 6 bases, and 4 bases had no gene match. CDR3 protein: CASSRGQGQPQHF. CDR3 coding DNA: TGTGCCAGCAGCAGGGGGCAGGGTCAGCCCCAGCATTTT.

The genes are TRBV5-5 and TRBJ2-5; TRBD2 matches 7 bases. Germline values: CDR1 SGHKS, CDR2 YYEKEE (reference sequence). Unmatched junction bases numbered 4, after V lost 0 bases and J lost 2 bases. The CDR3 contains 15 residues. The CDR3 loop reads CASSLVPGGQETQYF. For the CDR3, the DNA is TGTGCCAGCAGCTTGGTCCCGGGGGGACAAGAGACCCAGTACTTC.

This chain uses TRBV18 with TRBJ2-3, with TRBD1 matching 10 bases. CDR1 is KGHSH and CDR2 is LQKENI in the germline V gene. The length of the CDR3 is 16 residues. Trimming took 2 bases from V and 4 from J; bases not matched to a gene: 6. Written as DNA, the CDR3 is TGTGCCAGCTCACCATTCGGGGGGACAGGGGCAGATACGCAGTATTTT. This encodes CASSPFGGTGADTQYF.

Here the CDR3 reads CASSLGVSGTDTQYF. The CDR3 DNA reads as TGTGCCAGCAGCTTAGGGGTGTCGGGAACAGATACGCAGTATTTT. The chain combines TRBV7-9 with TRBJ2-3; possibly TRBD2 for D (5 bases). This CDR3 region has 15 residues. Deletions cut 1 base from V and 3 bases from J, with 11 bases between. The V gene's germline CDR1 is SEHNR and CDR2 FQNEAQ (reference sequence).

The genes are TRBV4-3 and TRBJ1-2, with TRBD1 matching 7 bases. J lost 7 bases, V lost 3 bases, and 8 bases had no gene match. CDR1 and CDR2 from the germline V gene are LGHNA and YSLEER. The CDR3 runs to 14 residues. This CDR3 reads CASSQDRPTGGYTF. CDR3 DNA sequence: TGCGCCAGCAGCCAGGACAGGCCCACCGGTGGCTACACCTTC.

V and J are TRBV28 and TRBJ2-2, with 7 nucleotides matching TRBD1. Trimming removed 2 bases from V and 4 bases from J; junction bases left unmatched: 7. The germline CDR1 and CDR2 sequences are MDHEN and SYDVKM. The CDR3 consists of 16 residues. CDR3 loop: CASSLRNRGRTGELFF. The CDR3, as DNA: TGTGCCAGCAGTTTAAGGAACAGGGGTCGCACCGGGGAGCTGTTTTTT.

This clone was counted once. V gene TRBV25-1 combines with J gene TRBJ2-7; 11 nucleotides align to TRBD1. Germline-derived CDR1 and CDR2 are MGHDK and SYGVNS. CDR3 size: 14 residues. V was pared by 4 bases and J by 4 bases, with 3 bases of the junction left unmatched. CDR3: CASSAGTGGYEQYF. For the CDR3, the DNA is TGTGCCAGCAGTGCCGGGACAGGGGGGTACGAGCAGTACTTC.

This clone showed up just once. The V gene is TRBV19, the J gene TRBJ1-2; 7 bases map to TRBD1. The junction had 10 bases not matched to a gene; V was cut back by 7 bases and J by 8 bases. The germline V gene has CDR1 LNHDA and CDR2 SQIVND (reference sequence). The CDR3 loop spans 13 amino acids. CDR3 amino acids: CASTHRGFAGYTF. In DNA, the CDR3 is TGTGCCAGTACTCACAGGGGATTCGCCGGCTACACCTTC.

This clone showed up just once. The V gene is TRBV6-1, the J gene TRBJ2-5; D is undetermined. The CDR3 is 17 amino acids. The V gene lost 1 base and the J gene lost 1 base, with 16 bases spanning the gap. Per germline, CDR1 MNHNS and CDR2 SASEGT. The DNA for the CDR3 is TGTGCCAGCAGTGAAGAGAATTTTGGGCAGAGCCAAGAGACCCAGTACTTC. The encoded protein is CASSEENFGQSQETQYF.

The gene calls are TRBV6-1 and TRBJ2-7; 7 positions agree with TRBD1. The CDR3 loop spans 16 amino acids. Per the germline V gene, CDR1 is MNHNS and CDR2 is SASEGT. J was trimmed by 0 bases and V by 4 bases; bases with no gene match: 9. The chain's CDR3 is CASSGRQGVVSYEQYF. The CDR3 nucleotides are TGTGCCAGCAGTGGGCGGCAGGGGGTCGTCTCCTACGAGCAGTACTTC.